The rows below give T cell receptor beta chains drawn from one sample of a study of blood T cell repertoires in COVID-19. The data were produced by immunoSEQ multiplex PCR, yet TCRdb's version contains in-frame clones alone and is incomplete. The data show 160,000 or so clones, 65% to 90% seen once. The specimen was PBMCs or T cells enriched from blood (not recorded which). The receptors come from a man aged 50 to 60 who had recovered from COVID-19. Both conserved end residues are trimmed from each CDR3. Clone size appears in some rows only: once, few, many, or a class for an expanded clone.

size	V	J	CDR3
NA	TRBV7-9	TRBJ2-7	ASSFSSSEQY
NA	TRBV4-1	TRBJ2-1	ASSQGWGGNEQF
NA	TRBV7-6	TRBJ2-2	ASSSFPGLAGELF
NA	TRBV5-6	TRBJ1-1	ASSGLRGRPTEAF
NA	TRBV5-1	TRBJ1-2	ASSLARDSVNGYT
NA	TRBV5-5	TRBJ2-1	ASTQGSGSYNEQF
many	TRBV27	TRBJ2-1	ASSLSSPVYNEQF
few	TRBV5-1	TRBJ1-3	ASSDGGSGNTIY
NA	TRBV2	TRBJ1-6	ASINMGHTNSPLH
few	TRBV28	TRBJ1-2	ASSLPQGNYGYT
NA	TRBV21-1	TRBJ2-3	ASSPSTRDREGADTQY
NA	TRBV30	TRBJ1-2	AWSVRGANGYT
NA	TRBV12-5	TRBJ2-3	ASGTGQGFEY
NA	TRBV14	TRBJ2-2	ASSLTTGGTGELF
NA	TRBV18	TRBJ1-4	ASSPTGTGREKLF
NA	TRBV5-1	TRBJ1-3	ASSGATGLYGNTIY
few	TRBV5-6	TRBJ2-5	ASSWRLADTQETQY
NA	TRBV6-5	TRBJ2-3	ASVGRGPYTQY
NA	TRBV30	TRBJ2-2	AWSPRGGDNTGELF
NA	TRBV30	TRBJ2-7	AGDRGRGEQY
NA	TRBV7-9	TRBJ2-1	ASSLAGGHYNEQF
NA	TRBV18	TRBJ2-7	ASSLQVTGTGYSYEQY
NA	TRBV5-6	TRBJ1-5	ASSLRGNQPQH
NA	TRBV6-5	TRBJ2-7	ASSYRQDGYEQY
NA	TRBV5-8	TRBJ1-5	ASSQFQGAQQPQH
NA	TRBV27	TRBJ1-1	ASSLFPSGNTEAF
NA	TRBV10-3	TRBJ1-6	AISELQGGHNSPLH
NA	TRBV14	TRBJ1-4	ASSQGPGSQLF
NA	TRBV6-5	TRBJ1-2	ASSYSTGHGYT
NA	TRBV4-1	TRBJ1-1	ASSRPTGNTEAF